This T cell receptor beta chain was identified during a study of cytomegalovirus exposure and HLA in healthy donors. About the research overall: There were 85 million or so unique TCRs (from HLA-typed donors) in an early data release.

As for this clone: Antigen unknown.

Findings of the study overall: An analysis that came later showed most CMV-associated TCR beta chains appearing HLA-restricted.

The PCR made use of 60 Vbeta and 13 Jbeta primers. The table came from immunoSEQ multiplex PCR; TCRdb's copy has only in-frame clones and leaves some out. Among 98,000 or so clones, over 75% were seen once, and the ten largest hold 5% to 6.5%. Germline assignment: CDR1 MRHNA and CDR2 SNTAGT. The CDR3 runs to 14 residues. V lost 6 bases, J lost 4 bases, and 4 bases stayed unmatched. This clonotype was obtained from a man aged 60 to 69 in good health and CMV-seropositive. This chain connects TRBV6-4 to TRBJ2-3; 10 bases map to TRBD2. Sequencing input: PBMCs. The CDR3 region has the DNA TGTGCCAGCAGCCCTAGCGGGGGTTCAGATACGCAGTATTTT. As protein: CASSPSGGSDTQYF.